This TCR beta chain emerged from a study of response to subunit inactivated influenza vaccine. CDR3 size: 13 residues. Germline V gene sequence: CDR1 SGHTA, CDR2 FQGNSA. The V gene lost 3 bases and the J gene lost 1 base, with 4 bases spanning the gap. This clonotype was counted between two and nine times. Antigen: not known. Using its own MiXCR run on the RT-PCR reads, TCRdb lists one record per CDR3 protein. This sample has around 790,000 distinct CDR3 sequences; around 20% occur once, and the top ten carry roughly a tenth. Points from the study as a whole: Each seasonal flu vaccination may recruit only limited new T cells, authors suggested.

This chain connects TRBV7-2 to TRBJ2-4; D gene unclear. The TCR originated in a man between 50 and 59 years old who received an inactivated influenza vaccine. The sample was PBMCs from blood, taken around 5 days after vaccination. In nucleotides, the CDR3 is TGTGCCAGCAGCTTGGAGGCCAAAAACATTCAGTACTTC. Amino acids: CASSLEAKNIQYF.